Shown below are 14 T cell receptor beta chains from a single sample sequenced in a study of OX40 agonist ivuxolimab in advanced cancers. TCRdb's table, derived via immunoSEQ multiplex PCR, lists solely in-frame clones and lacks some. The sample shows tens of thousands of clones, 82% of them seen only once. This sample comprised CD4+ or CD8+ T cells sorted from blood, obtained in a trial of the OX40 agonist ivuxolimab. These receptors were obtained from an adult with an advanced solid tumor such as melanoma, head and neck, liver or kidney cancer.

This clone came up once. This chain joins TRBV9 and TRBJ2-5; D remains unclear. This CDR3 is built from 12 residues. Germline CDR1 SGDLS, CDR2 YYNGEE. Trimming removed 0 bases from V and 5 bases from J, with 5 bases in between. This CDR3 reads CASSVDEETQYF. The DNA for the CDR3 is TGTGCCAGCAGCGTAGATGAGGAGACCCAGTACTTC.

There are a few counts of this clone. The V and J genes are TRBV27 and TRBJ1-5, with no clear D. The germline CDR1 and CDR2 sequences are MNHEY and SMNVEV (reference sequence). This CDR3 is built from 12 residues. Deletions cut 6 bases from V and 4 bases from J, with 7 bases between. CDR3: CASSPLNQPQHF. The CDR3 DNA reads TGTGCCAGCAGCCCTCTAAATCAGCCCCAGCATTTT.

The count of this clone is one. The V and J genes are TRBV11-2 and TRBJ1-5, with 7 bases lining up with TRBD1. V lost 4 bases, J lost 11 bases, and 2 bases stayed unmatched. CDR1 and CDR2 from the germline V gene are SGHAT and FQNNGV. CDR3 size: 11 residues. CDR3 in DNA: TGTGCCAGCAGCTCAGGGGGAGCCCAGCATTTT. It specifies CASSSGGAQHF. The whole variable domain, filled in from reference TRBV11-2 and TRBJ1-5, reads EAGVAQSPRYKIIEKRQSVAFWCNPISGHATLYWYQQILGQGPKLLIQFQNNGVVDDSQLPKDRFSAERLKGVDSTLKIQPAKLEDSAVYLCASSSGGAQHFGDGTRLSIL.

As to this clone: At one boundary the junction diverges from the germline segment, which might be a read error. The chain uses TRBV5-4 and TRBJ2-4; 8 bases match TRBD1. CDR3 size: 13 residues. The germline V gene has CDR1 SGHNT and CDR2 YYREEE (reference sequence). The CDR3 spells CASSRGQGHRVHF. The CDR3 bases are TGTGCCAGCAGCCGAGGACAGGGACATCGGGTGCACTTC. Based on the CDR3 plus reference TRBV5-4 and TRBJ2-4, the full variable domain is ETGVTQSPTHLIKTRGQQVTLRCSSQSGHNTVSWYQQALGQGPQFIFQYYREEENGRGNFPPRFSGLQFPNYSSELNVNALELDDSALYLCASSRGQGHRVHFGAGTRLSVL.

The chain links TRBV5-1 to TRBJ2-7; 10 bases map to TRBD1. V was pared by 3 bases and J by 3 bases, with 0 bases of the junction left unmatched. Germline CDR1 reads SGHRS; CDR2 reads YFSETQ. The CDR3 sequence is 13 residues long. The CDR3 reads CASSWDRGYEQYF. The CDR3 DNA sequence: TGCGCCAGCAGCTGGGACAGGGGCTACGAGCAGTACTTC.

The chain employs TRBV28 and TRBJ2-3; D is possibly TRBD1 or TRBD2 (7 bases each). CDR3 length: 15 residues. Germline V gives CDR1 MDHEN, CDR2 SYDVKM. V dropped 5 bases and J dropped 4 bases, with 16 bases sitting between them. The CDR3 loop is CASSRDREGADTQYF. CDR3 DNA sequence: TGTGCCAGCAGTCGCGACAGGGAGGGAGCAGATACGCAGTATTTT.

J is TRBJ2-1 and V is TRBV28; D is uncertain. The CDR3 extends over 14 amino acids. The V and J ends lost 6 bases and 4 bases respectively, with 13 bases between them. The germline V gene has CDR1 MDHEN and CDR2 SYDVKM. The DNA for the CDR3 is TGTGCCAGCAGCTCGCCAACTCTGTACAATGAGCAGTTCTTC. This translates into CASSSPTLYNEQFF.

V and J are TRBV6-4 and TRBJ1-5; no clear D gene. Trimming pared 4 bases from V and 0 bases from J, leaving 10 bases between. The germline V gene has CDR1 MRHNA and CDR2 SNTAGT. The length of the CDR3 is 15 residues. CDR3 DNA sequence: TGTGCCAGCAGTGGGACGGTTTATAGCAATCAGCCCCAGCATTTT. It specifies CASSGTVYSNQPQHF.

The sample holds one count of this clone. This rearrangement joins TRBV9 to TRBJ2-7, with 10 nucleotides matching TRBD2. This CDR3 is built from 15 residues. With V trimmed by 3 bases and J by 3 bases, 6 bases remained unmatched. Per the germline V gene, CDR1 is SGDLS and CDR2 is YYNGEE. The CDR3 protein is CASSDASSGGYEQYF. In DNA, the CDR3 is TGTGCCAGCAGCGATGCCTCTAGCGGGGGCTACGAGCAGTACTTC.

The CDR3 coding sequence is TGTGCCAGCCGTCAGGGTTTTCGCAATCAGCCCCAGCATTTT. Its protein is CASRQGFRNQPQHF. V usage is TRBV6-1 and J usage is TRBJ1-5; D is perhaps TRBD1 (5 bases). Germline-derived CDR1 and CDR2 are MNHNS and SASEGT. Trimming stripped 8 bases from V and 2 bases from J, with 13 bases between. CDR3 length: 14 residues.

The rearrangement joins TRBV7-8 to TRBJ1-5; TRBD1 is a possible D gene (5 bases). CDR1 is SGHVS, CDR2 FQNEAQ, per germline. This CDR3 spans 16 amino acids. Trimming stripped 5 bases from V and 1 base from J, with 15 bases between. The CDR3 region has the DNA TGTGCCAGCAGCCAGCAGGGTAGGATGAGCAATCAGCCCCAGCATTTT. This gives the protein CASSQQGRMSNQPQHF.

The chain employs TRBV7-6 and TRBJ2-1; TRBD1 matches at 7 bases. The CDR3 has 15 residues. Per germline, CDR1 SGHVS and CDR2 FNYEAQ. J lost 4 bases, V lost 2 bases, and 5 bases had no gene match. The CDR3 nucleotides are TGTGCCAGCAGCTTAAGGGACAGCCTGTACAATGAGCAGTTCTTC. This gives the protein CASSLRDSLYNEQFF.

V and J are TRBV6-5 and TRBJ1-1, with 7 bases identical to TRBD1. CDR3 length equals 13 residues. The ends lost 6 bases at V and 4 bases at J; junction bases unmatched: 5. Germline V gene data show CDR1 as MNHEY and CDR2 as SVGAGI. CDR3 nucleotide sequence: TGTGCCAGCAGAAGACAGGGAGGCACTGAAGCTTTCTTT. Amino acid sequence: CASRRQGGTEAFF.

V and J are TRBV7-3 and TRBJ2-7, with TRBD1 identical over 7 bases. Germline trimming cut 3 bases from V and 3 bases from J; bases unmatched to any gene: 8. The CDR3 contains 15 residues. In germline, CDR1 is SGHTA, CDR2 FQGTGA. Here the CDR3 reads CASSFYGTESYEQYF. As DNA, the CDR3 is TGTGCCAGCAGCTTCTACGGGACAGAGAGCTACGAGCAGTACTTC.